The 27 T cell receptor beta chains below were found in one sample sequenced in a study of blood T cell repertoires in COVID-19. Some clones are missing from TCRdb's copy, which holds only in-frame ones; the method was immunoSEQ multiplex PCR. The sample records 95,000 to 150,000 clones, 65% to 85% being singletons. The sample consisted of PBMCs or T cells enriched from blood (not recorded which). The origin of the receptors is a woman in her twenties or thirties who had recovered from COVID-19.

This chain joins TRBV28 and TRBJ2-3; 7 positions match TRBD1. V dropped 4 bases and J dropped 4; count of bases not matched to a gene: 5. The CDR3 covers 14 residues. The germline gives CDR1 MDHEN, CDR2 SYDVKM. The CDR3 loop reads CASSSTDRADTQYF. As DNA, the CDR3 is TGTGCCAGCAGTTCAACTGACAGGGCAGATACGCAGTATTTT.

The chain uses TRBV28 and TRBJ2-5; 9 bases map to TRBD1. The CDR3 contains 15 residues. CDR1 and CDR2 from the germline V gene are MDHEN and SYDVKM. V was pared by 4 bases and J by 2 bases, with 5 bases of the junction left unmatched. The CDR3 region has the DNA TGTGCCAGCAGTTGGACAGGGGTCGCGCAAGAGACCCAGTACTTC. Its protein product is CASSWTGVAQETQYF. Full variable domain (outside the CDR3, taken from reference TRBV28 and TRBJ2-5): DVKVTQSSRYLVKRTGEKVFLECVQDMDHENMFWYRQDPGLGLRLIYFSYDVKMKEKGDIPEGYSVSREKKERFSLILESASTNQTSMYLCASSWTGVAQETQYFGPGTRLLVL.

The rearrangement links TRBV28 to TRBJ1-5; D gene ambiguous. CDR1 MDHEN and CDR2 SYDVKM come from the germline V gene. This CDR3 spans 12 amino acids. V gave up 3 bases and J gave up 7 bases, with 7 bases separating them. The CDR3 sequence is CASSFGEQPQHF. In DNA form, the CDR3 reads TGTGCCAGCAGTTTTGGAGAGCAGCCCCAGCATTTT.

In its sample, this clone was seen a few times. The V gene is TRBV11-2, the J gene TRBJ2-1, with 8 bases fitting TRBD2. V shed 8 bases and J 7 bases; nucleotides not matched to a gene: 13. The germline gives CDR1 SGHAT, CDR2 FQNNGV. CDR3 length: 15 residues. The DNA for the CDR3 is TGTGCCAGCTCGGACACCGGGACTAGTGGTAATGAGCAGTTCTTC. This gives the protein CASSDTGTSGNEQFF.

The gene calls are TRBV28 and TRBJ2-7; D possibly corresponds to TRBD1 (6 bases). CDR1 and CDR2 from the germline V gene are MDHEN and SYDVKM. V lost 6 bases and J lost 5, with 11 bases in between. The CDR3 covers 12 residues. For the CDR3, the DNA is TGTGCCAGCAGACGGACAGTCCACGAGCAGTACTTC. Protein product: CASRRTVHEQYF.

This CDR3 is CASSYGATNEKLFF. CDR3 in DNA: TGTGCCAGCAGTTACGGTGCAACTAATGAAAAACTGTTTTTT. The J gene is TRBJ1-4, the V gene TRBV28, with D uncertain. CDR1 is MDHEN, CDR2 SYDVKM, per germline. This CDR3 is built from 14 residues. V was shortened by 4 bases and J by 0 bases, with 6 bases between the two germline ends.

Only a few counts were recorded for this clone. The chain recombines TRBV29-1 with TRBJ2-7; no clear D. Germline lookup yields CDR1 SQVTM and CDR2 ANQGSEA. CDR3 length equals 13 residues. Trimming shortened V by 4 bases and J by 3 bases, and 13 bases separated the two germline ends. The CDR3 protein is CSVASVSDYEQYF. As DNA, the CDR3 is TGCAGCGTTGCATCGGTTTCCGACTACGAGCAGTACTTC.

This rearrangement joins TRBV5-5 to TRBJ2-1, with 10 bases matching TRBD1. The J segment lost 9 bases and the V segment lost 3 bases, leaving 6 bases of the junction unmatched. The length of the CDR3 is 14 residues. The V gene's germline CDR1 is SGHKS and CDR2 YYEKEE (reference sequence). The CDR3 sequence is CASSYGTGAVEQFF. The CDR3 DNA is TGTGCCAGCAGCTACGGGACAGGGGCCGTTGAGCAGTTCTTC.

The rearrangement uses TRBV6-5 and TRBJ2-7, with 8 positions matching TRBD2. J was trimmed by 0 bases and V by 2 bases; bases with no gene match: 3. This CDR3 is 15 amino acids long. Germline V lookup: CDR1 MNHEY, CDR2 SVGAGI. CDR3 nucleotide sequence: TGTGCCAGCAGTTACGGGGCGGGAGGCTCCTACGAGCAGTACTTC. Amino acid sequence: CASSYGAGGSYEQYF.

CDR3 nucleotide sequence: TGTGCCAGCAGTGACGGACAGGATACGCAGTATTTT. Translated, it gives CASSDGQDTQYF. The chain employs TRBV2 and TRBJ2-3; possible D gene TRBD1, 6 bases. The CDR3 loop spans 12 amino acids. Trimming shortened V by 3 bases and J by 6 bases, and 7 bases separated the two germline ends. Germline CDR1 and CDR2: SNHLY and FYNNEI.

This sequence joins TRBV28 and TRBJ1-6, with D perhaps matching TRBD1 (5 bases). This CDR3 has 15 residues. CDR1 MDHEN and CDR2 SYDVKM come from the germline V gene. V lost 3 bases and J 4 bases, leaving 10 bases between the germline ends. The CDR3 here is CASSFRAIYNSPLHF. The CDR3 DNA sequence: TGTGCCAGCAGTTTCAGGGCGATTTATAATTCACCCCTCCACTTT.

The V gene is TRBV30, the J gene TRBJ1-5; the D gene is possibly TRBD1 (6 bases). The germline V gene has CDR1 GTSNPN and CDR2 SVGIG (reference sequence). The CDR3 contains 13 residues. V lost 1 base and J lost 5, with 9 bases in between. CDR3 in DNA: TGTGCCTGGAGTGGCAGGGGAGATCAGCCCCAGCATTTT. It translates to CAWSGRGDQPQHF.

The chain carries TRBV24-1 and TRBJ1-4; D is unclear. V gave up 4 bases and J gave up 8 bases, with 13 bases separating them. The germline V gene has CDR1 KGHDR and CDR2 SFDVKD. The CDR3 extends over 14 amino acids. The CDR3 DNA reads as TGTGCCACCAGTGACCCCCGGTCGTCAGAAAAACTGTTTTTT. Residues: CATSDPRSSEKLFF.

The chain uses TRBV4-1 and TRBJ1-5, with D possibly matching TRBD1 (5 bases). Germline V CDR1 and CDR2: MGHRA, YSYEKL. V lost 0 bases to trimming and J lost 4 bases, with 10 bases between them. This CDR3 contains 15 residues. The CDR3 DNA reads as TGCGCCAGCAGCCAAGACAGAAGGGGTAATCAGCCCCAGCATTTT. This encodes CASSQDRRGNQPQHF.

J is TRBJ2-1 and V is TRBV7-9, with TRBD2 matching over 13 bases. Germline lookup yields CDR1 SEHNR and CDR2 FQNEAQ (reference sequence). The J segment lost 10 bases and the V segment lost 6 bases, leaving 12 bases of the junction unmatched. The CDR3 consists of 16 residues. As DNA, the CDR3 is TGTGCCAGCAGTTTTTCACTAGCGGGAGGGCCCCGGGAGCAGTTCTTC. Translation: CASSFSLAGGPREQFF. Using reference TRBV7-9 and TRBJ2-1 for the parts outside the CDR3, the full variable domain is DTGVSQNPRHKITKRGQNVTFRCDPISEHNRLYWYRQTLGQGPEFLTYFQNEAQLEKSRLLSDRFSAERPKGSFSTLEIQRTEQGDSAMYLCASSFSLAGGPREQFFGPGTRLTVL.

The chain combines TRBV9 with TRBJ2-4, with TRBD2 identical over 9 bases. Germline loops: CDR1 SGDLS, CDR2 YYNGEE. The length of the CDR3 is 15 residues. The ends lost 0 bases at V and 10 bases at J; junction bases unmatched: 8. The CDR3 DNA sequence: TGTGCCAGCAGCGTAGGCCCTAGCGGGACGGATATTCAGTACTTC. Translation: CASSVGPSGTDIQYF.

This chain's CDR3 is CASSDFGTGGIMPQHF. Written as DNA, the CDR3 is TGTGCCAGCAGTGATTTTGGGACAGGGGGTATCATGCCCCAGCATTTT. The chain couples TRBV6-1 to TRBJ1-5, with TRBD1 matching 11 bases. The CDR3 sequence is 16 residues long. The V and J ends lost 3 bases and 9 bases, in that order; junction bases with no gene match: 10. In germline, CDR1 is MNHNS, CDR2 SASEGT.

The chain employs TRBV15 and TRBJ1-4; TRBD1 might be the D (6 bases). The V end lost 0 bases, the J end lost 10 bases, and 12 bases lay between the germline ends. The CDR3 has 14 residues. In germline, CDR1 is LNHNV, CDR2 YYDKDF (reference sequence). The DNA of the CDR3 is TGTGCCACCAGCAGAGACAGGACAGAGTTAAAACTGTTTTTT. Translation: CATSRDRTELKLFF.

The chain uses TRBV7-6 and TRBJ2-1, with D possibly matching TRBD2 (6 bases). V lost 5 bases and J lost 8, with 13 bases in between. This CDR3 comprises 13 residues. Germline V gene sequence: CDR1 SGHVS, CDR2 FNYEAQ. The CDR3 DNA reads as TGTGCCAGCAGCGTAGGACTAAACGATGAGCAGTTCTTC. Its translation is CASSVGLNDEQFF.

The V gene is TRBV28, the J gene TRBJ1-2, with a weak D call TRBD1 (5 bases). Trimming removed 5 bases at V and 0 bases at J, with 13 bases between. The germline V gene encodes CDR1 MDHEN and CDR2 SYDVKM. This CDR3 comprises 15 residues. The CDR3 here is CASSNTGPPNYGYTF. The DNA of the CDR3 is TGTGCCAGCAGTAACACAGGCCCCCCTAACTATGGCTACACCTTC.

This chain connects TRBV7-9 to TRBJ1-3; weak D call: TRBD1 (6 bases). V was cut by 5 bases and J by 0 bases, with 11 bases left in between. The CDR3 loop spans 15 amino acids. In germline, CDR1 is SEHNR, CDR2 FQNEAQ (reference sequence). Written as DNA, the CDR3 is TGTGCCAGCAGCCCCACAGGGAACTCTGGAAACACCATATATTTT. Translation gives CASSPTGNSGNTIYF.

The gene calls are TRBV9 and TRBJ1-1; D perhaps matches TRBD1 (5 bases). The CDR3 sequence is 15 residues long. Germline V lookup: CDR1 SGDLS, CDR2 YYNGEE. Trimming took 6 bases from V and 1 from J, leaving 16 bases between them. The CDR3 protein is CASTPRGSGNTEAFF. In nucleotides, the CDR3 is TGTGCCAGCACCCCTCGGGGGTCTGGGAACACTGAAGCTTTCTTT.

This sequence joins TRBV28 and TRBJ1-2; possible D gene TRBD1, 5 bases. Trimming removed 5 bases at V and 3 bases at J, with 10 bases between. CDR3 length: 13 residues. Germline V gene sequence: CDR1 MDHEN, CDR2 SYDVKM. CDR3 sequence (DNA): TGTGCCAGCAGTAAGACAGTTGACTATGGCTACACCTTC. Protein: CASSKTVDYGYTF.

V is TRBV6-2 or TRBV6-3 and J is TRBJ1-2; possible D gene TRBD1, 5 bases. Germline assignment: CDR1 MNHEY and CDR2 SVGEGT. The length of the CDR3 is 11 residues. V was shortened by 5 bases and J by 5 bases, with 6 bases between the two germline ends. The CDR3 DNA sequence: TGTGCCAGCAGTCAGGGATATGGCTACACCTTC. As protein: CASSQGYGYTF.

The chain combines TRBV5-6 with TRBJ2-3; TRBD2 aligns across 9 bases. The CDR3 loop spans 16 amino acids. The germline V gene encodes CDR1 SGHDT and CDR2 YYEEEE. Trimming took 4 bases from V and 2 from J; bases not matched to a gene: 8. The CDR3 coding sequence is TGTGCCAGCAGCCCGCCCTTAGCGGGGGACACAGATACGCAGTATTTT. It specifies CASSPPLAGDTDTQYF.

CDR3 residues: CASSKEWDKDYGYTF. The DNA of the CDR3 is TGTGCCAGCAGCAAAGAATGGGACAAGGACTATGGCTACACCTTC. The rearrangement links TRBV21-1 to TRBJ1-2; whether TRBD1, the table's D call, matches the DNA was not checked. TRBV21-1 is listed as a pseudogene. The CDR3 loop spans 15 amino acids.

The chain combines TRBV7-2 with TRBJ2-5; 8 positions agree with TRBD2. There are 14 residues in the CDR3. The trim removed 7 bases at V and 4 bases at J, leaving 8 bases unmatched. From germline, CDR1 is SGHTA and CDR2 FQGNSA. The CDR3 is CASTKSGGRETQYF. For the CDR3, the DNA is TGTGCCAGCACCAAGAGCGGGGGAAGAGAGACCCAGTACTTC.